This TCR beta chain was sequenced in a study of shared clonotypes between healthy human individuals. Across the study: CD4 naive cells filled three plates per donor, CD4 memory three, CD8 naive two and CD8 memory one.

General study points: Compared with memory subsets, naive subsets generally had larger estimated richness.

The donors, all of them Caucasian adults, lived in Nashville, Tennessee. Using immunoSEQ multiplex PCR, the repertoire was profiled, and TCRdb retains in-frame clones only, with some absent. This sample has roughly 700,000 clones; approximately 79% occur once, and the top ten carry under 2%. A word on this clone: Its antigen remains unknown.

The TCR comes from a woman aged 25 to 39 in good health. Sequenced material: memory CD4+ T cells sorted from blood. Subset in this sample: CD45RA-negative fraction.

The CDR3 spells CASSLRTGGSSYNSPLHF. The CDR3 DNA follows: TGTGCCAGCAGCTTACGCACAGGGGGGAGCTCCTATAATTCACCCCTCCACTTT. J is TRBJ1-6 and V is TRBV11-2, with 8 bases aligning to TRBD1. The CDR3 is made up of 18 amino acids. After removal of 2 bases from V and 0 bases from J, the junction contained 6 bases not matched to a gene. The V gene's germline CDR1 is SGHAT and CDR2 FQNNGV.